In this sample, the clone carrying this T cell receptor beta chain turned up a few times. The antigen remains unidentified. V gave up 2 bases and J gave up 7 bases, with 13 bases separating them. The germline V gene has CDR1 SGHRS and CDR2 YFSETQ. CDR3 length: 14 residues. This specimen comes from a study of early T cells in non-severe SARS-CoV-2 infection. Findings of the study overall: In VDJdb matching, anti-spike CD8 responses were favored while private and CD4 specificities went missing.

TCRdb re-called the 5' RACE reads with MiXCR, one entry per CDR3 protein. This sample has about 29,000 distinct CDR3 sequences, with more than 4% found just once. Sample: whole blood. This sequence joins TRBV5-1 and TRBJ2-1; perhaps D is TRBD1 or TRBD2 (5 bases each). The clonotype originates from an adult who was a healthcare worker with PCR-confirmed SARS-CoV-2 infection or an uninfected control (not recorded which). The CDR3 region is CASSFGAGFNEQFF. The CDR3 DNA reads TGCGCCAGCAGCTTCGGGGCAGGGTTTAATGAGCAGTTCTTC. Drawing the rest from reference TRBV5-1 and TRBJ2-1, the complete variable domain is KAGVTQTPRYLIKTRGQQVTLSCSPISGHRSVSWYQQTPGQGLQFLFEYFSETQRNKGNFPGRFSGRQFSNSRSEMNVSTLELGDSALYLCASSFGAGFNEQFFGPGTRLTVL.